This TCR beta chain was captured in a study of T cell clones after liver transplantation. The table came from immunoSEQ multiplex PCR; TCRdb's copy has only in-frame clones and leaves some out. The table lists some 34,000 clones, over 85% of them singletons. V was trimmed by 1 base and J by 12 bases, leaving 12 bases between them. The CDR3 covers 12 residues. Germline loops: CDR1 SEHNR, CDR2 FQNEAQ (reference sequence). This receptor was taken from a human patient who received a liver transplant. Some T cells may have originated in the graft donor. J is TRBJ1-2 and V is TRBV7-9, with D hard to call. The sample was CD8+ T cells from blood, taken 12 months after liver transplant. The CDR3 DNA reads TGTGCCAGCAGCTTAGGAACCAATGCTGACACCTTC. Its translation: CASSLGTNADTF. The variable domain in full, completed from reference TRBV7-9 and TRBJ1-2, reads DTGVSQNPRHKITKRGQNVTFRCDPISEHNRLYWYRQTLGQGPEFLTYFQNEAQLEKSRLLSDRFSAERPKGSFSTLEIQRTEQGDSAMYLCASSLGTNADTFGSGTRLTVV.